This record covers a single T cell receptor beta chain. The table came from immunoSEQ multiplex PCR; TCRdb's copy has only in-frame clones and leaves some out. The table has roughly 100,000 clones, 75% to 90% seen once. CDR3 length: 15 residues. Trimming removed 6 bases at V and 7 bases at J, with 19 bases between. Germline V gene lookup returns CDR1 MNHEY and CDR2 SVGEGT. The data were obtained in a study of T cell responses to AZD1222 COVID-19 vaccine. This TCR came from an adult in good health. The chain links TRBV6-2 or TRBV6-3 to TRBJ1-5, with D perhaps TRBD1 (6 bases). Source: peripheral blood, taken on day 0 of AZD1222 vaccination. The CDR3 here is CASSPNRVQVQPQHF. The CDR3 region has the DNA TGTGCCAGCAGCCCCAACAGGGTGCAGGTGCAGCCCCAGCATTTT.